These 31 T cell receptor beta chains were sequenced from one sample in a study of glioma-infiltrating T cells after dendritic cell vaccination. Clones were sequenced by immunoSEQ multiplex PCR, and TCRdb holds only the in-frame ones, with some missing. The table has 91,000 or so clones, around 80% seen once. Noted time point: after dendritic cell vaccination, including at tumor progression/relapse. The sequencing here drew on blood, taken after dendritic cell vaccination. The source is a human donor with glioblastoma.

The chain combines TRBV28 with TRBJ2-3, with 9 bases fitting TRBD2. CDR3 size: 15 residues. V lost 3 bases to trimming and J lost 4 bases; unmatched junction nucleotides: 5. CDR1 is MDHEN, CDR2 SYDVKM, per germline. DNA for the CDR3: TGTGCCAGCAGTTTGGCAGCGGGAGGTTCAGATACGCAGTATTTT. This codes for CASSLAAGGSDTQYF.

The chain carries TRBV27 and TRBJ2-6; no clear D. The CDR3 length is 13 residues. Looked up from germline, CDR1 is MNHEY and CDR2 is SMNVEV (reference sequence). Trimming took off 6 bases at V and 4 bases at J, with 7 bases between the two ends. The CDR3 protein is CASSPPGANVLTF. CDR3 nucleotide sequence: TGTGCCAGCAGCCCCCCGGGGGCCAACGTCCTGACTTTC.

This clone was seen just once. The chain couples TRBV27 to TRBJ1-6; D is ambiguous. Germline-derived CDR1 and CDR2 are MNHEY and SMNVEV (reference sequence). CDR3 length equals 13 residues. The germline V and J ends were trimmed by 3 bases and 5 bases, with 5 bases remaining between them. CDR3 sequence: CASSLIDNSPLHF. The DNA for the CDR3 is TGTGCCAGCAGTTTGATAGATAATTCACCCCTCCACTTT.

This clone has more than one count but fewer than ten. J is TRBJ1-3 and V is TRBV2, with D maybe TRBD1 (6 bases). The V gene lost 6 bases and the J gene lost 8 bases, with 17 bases spanning the gap. The CDR3 extends over 14 amino acids. Germline values: CDR1 SNHLY, CDR2 FYNNEI. Here the CDR3 DNA reads TGTGCCAGCAGGGAAATACAGGGAGAAGACACCATATATTTT. This codes for CASREIQGEDTIYF.

This clone was observed a single time. The chain is built from TRBV4-1 and TRBJ1-3; 8 nucleotides match TRBD1. The CDR3 extends over 18 amino acids. Germline loops: CDR1 MGHRA, CDR2 YSYEKL. With V trimmed by 4 bases and J by 0 bases, 11 bases remained unmatched. DNA for the CDR3: TGCGCCAGCAGCCGCTCCCAGACAGGGGCCAACTCTGGAAACACCATATATTTT. Protein sequence: CASSRSQTGANSGNTIYF.

The V call is TRBV2, the J call TRBJ2-1; possibly TRBD2 for D (5 bases). Deletions cut 5 bases from V and 9 bases from J, with 11 bases between. The CDR3 totals 12 residues. The germline V gene has CDR1 SNHLY and CDR2 FYNNEI. The CDR3: CASSSGVVEQFF. The CDR3 bases are TGTGCCAGCAGTTCCGGGGTGGTTGAGCAGTTCTTC.

The V gene is TRBV6-5, the J gene TRBJ2-1; D perhaps matches TRBD1 (9 bases). The V end lost 4 bases, the J end lost 7 bases, and 20 bases lay between the germline ends. Germline V gene sequence: CDR1 MNHEY, CDR2 SVGAGI. The CDR3 spans 16 residues. For the CDR3, the DNA is TGTGCCAGCAGTTTACAGGGGGCGGGGGGTCCTAATGAGCAGTTCTTC. Protein product: CASSLQGAGGPNEQFF.

This clone was recorded only once. This chain uses TRBV4-1 with TRBJ2-4; the D gene is possibly TRBD2 (5 bases). CDR1 is MGHRA and CDR2 is YSYEKL in the germline V gene. This CDR3 is 16 amino acids long. V lost 3 bases, J lost 2 bases, and 14 bases lay in between. CDR3 residues: CASSQARGLTKNIQYF. The CDR3 nucleotides read TGCGCCAGCAGCCAGGCTCGGGGTCTAACCAAAAACATTCAGTACTTC.

The rearrangement joins TRBV28 to TRBJ2-2; TRBD2 aligns across 7 bases. V was clipped by 5 bases and J by 5 bases; unmatched bases: 35. This CDR3 region has 24 residues. Germline V CDR1 and CDR2: MDHEN, SYDVKM. The CDR3 region is CASSPDPTVGRGRRWVGRTGELFF. Here the CDR3 DNA reads TGTGCCAGCAGTCCCGACCCTACGGTGGGGAGGGGTCGACGATGGGTAGGGAGGACCGGGGAGCTGTTTTTT.

The rearrangement joins TRBV27 to TRBJ1-3, with D perhaps matching TRBD1 (6 bases). Between the trimmed V and J ends, which lost 6 bases and 0 bases, there was a span of 12 bases. The CDR3 totals 15 residues. Germline V CDR1 and CDR2: MNHEY, SMNVEV (reference sequence). The CDR3 sequence is CASRMTGNSGNTIYF. The CDR3 DNA is TGTGCCAGCAGGATGACAGGCAACTCTGGAAACACCATATATTTT.

The rearrangement links TRBV5-1 to TRBJ1-1; TRBD1 agrees at 7 bases. V was clipped by 4 bases and J by 3 bases; unmatched bases: 6. CDR3 length: 14 amino acids. Germline loops: CDR1 SGHRS, CDR2 YFSETQ. CDR3 DNA: TGCGCCAGCAGCCTGACAGGGCAGGACACTGAAGCTTTCTTT. Translation: CASSLTGQDTEAFF.

The genes are TRBV2 and TRBJ2-1; 12 bases match TRBD1. V was pared by 4 bases and J by 7 bases, with 8 bases of the junction left unmatched. The CDR3 is made up of 16 amino acids. Germline CDR1 and CDR2: SNHLY and FYNNEI. CDR3 sequence reads: CASSAQGQGARNEQFF. Written as DNA, the CDR3 is TGTGCCAGCAGTGCCCAGGGACAGGGGGCGCGTAATGAGCAGTTCTTC. Full variable domain (remainder filled in from reference TRBV2 and TRBJ2-1): EPEVTQTPSHQVTQMGQEVILRCVPISNHLYFYWYRQILGQKVEFLVSFYNNEISEKSEIFDDQFSVERPDGSNFTLKIRSTKLEDSAMYFCASSAQGQGARNEQFFGPGTRLTVL.

The chain combines TRBV4-1 with TRBJ2-7, with TRBD2 matching 9 bases. V lost 0 bases and J lost 8; bases outside the gene matches: 14. CDR1 MGHRA and CDR2 YSYEKL come from the germline V gene. The CDR3 consists of 17 residues. DNA for the CDR3: TGCGCCAGCAGCCAAGATCCCTCCGGGACTAGCAGCTATCAGCAGTACTTC. Its translation is CASSQDPSGTSSYQQYF.

V usage is TRBV5-1 and J usage is TRBJ1-1; 10 nucleotides line up with TRBD1. Germline V CDR1 and CDR2: SGHRS, YFSETQ. The CDR3 spans 13 residues. V lost 4 bases, J lost 10 bases, and 7 bases stayed unmatched. CDR3 residues: CASSDGDRGRAFF. The CDR3 nucleotides are TGCGCCAGCAGCGATGGGGACAGGGGCAGAGCTTTCTTT.

Of note for this clone: Other DNA sequences in this specimen translate into the identical CDR3. The J gene is TRBJ2-7, the V gene TRBV7-9; perhaps TRBD1 as D (7 bases). V was clipped by 3 bases and J by 5 bases, with 11 bases between them. The CDR3 sequence is 13 residues long. In germline, CDR1 is SEHNR, CDR2 FQNEAQ (reference sequence). CDR3: CASSFQGGNEQYF. CDR3 nucleotide sequence: TGTGCCAGCAGCTTCCAGGGGGGAAACGAGCAGTACTTC.

The chain has TRBV7-9 and TRBJ2-1, with D maybe TRBD2 (6 bases). V was shortened by 5 bases and J by 9 bases, with 8 bases between the two germline ends. Germline CDR1 is SEHNR and CDR2 is FQNEAQ (reference sequence). The CDR3 contains 11 residues. CDR3 residues: CASSMGGEQFF. DNA of the CDR3: TGTGCCAGCAGCATGGGGGGTGAGCAGTTCTTC.

The chain carries TRBV2 and TRBJ1-2, with D possibly matching TRBD1 (6 bases). V was pared by 3 bases and J by 2 bases, with 13 bases between. There are 15 residues in the CDR3. Germline V gene lookup returns CDR1 SNHLY and CDR2 FYNNEI. The CDR3 sequence: CASSEGARMNYGYTF. DNA for the CDR3: TGTGCCAGCAGTGAGGGGGCACGGATGAACTATGGCTACACCTTC.

This sequence joins TRBV7-9 and TRBJ2-1; 12 bases map to TRBD2. There are 17 residues in the CDR3. Germline CDR1 reads SEHNR; CDR2 reads FQNEAQ (reference sequence). V gave up 5 bases and J gave up 3 bases; unmatched junction bases: 8. DNA for the CDR3: TGTGCCAGCAGCCTACGGCGACTAGCGGGGGTCTACAATGAGCAGTTCTTC. Its translation: CASSLRRLAGVYNEQFF.

This clone was observed a handful of times. The CDR3 reads CASSTRQILNYGYTF. The CDR3 bases are TGTGCCAGTAGTACCAGACAGATACTTAACTATGGCTACACCTTC. The gene calls are TRBV19 and TRBJ1-2; D might be TRBD1 (5 bases). The CDR3 runs to 15 residues. The V and J ends lost 4 bases and 1 base respectively, with 13 bases between them. Germline CDR1 is LNHDA and CDR2 is SQIVND (reference sequence). The complete variable domain, with remaining parts taken from reference TRBV19 and TRBJ1-2, reads DGGITQSPKYLFRKEGQNVTLSCEQNLNHDAMYWYRQDPGQGLRLIYYSQIVNDFQKGDIAEGYSVSREKKESFPLTVTSAQKNPTAFYLCASSTRQILNYGYTFGSGTRLTVV.

V is TRBV6-1 and J is TRBJ1-2; 7 bases agree with TRBD1. CDR3 length: 12 residues. Trimming cost V 10 bases and J 8 bases; bases outside gene matches: 10. Germline V CDR1 and CDR2: MNHNS, SASEGT. For the CDR3, the DNA is TGTGCCATTAAGGGACAGTTTGCAGGCTACACCTTC. Encoded protein: CAIKGQFAGYTF.

The chain couples TRBV28 to TRBJ2-6; the D is unclear. Trimming stripped 6 bases from V and 0 bases from J, with 6 bases between. This CDR3 is 14 amino acids long. CDR1 is MDHEN, CDR2 SYDVKM, per germline. The CDR3 spells CASSRYSGANVLTF. CDR3 nucleotide sequence: TGTGCCAGCAGCCGGTACTCTGGGGCCAACGTCCTGACTTTC.

The chain links TRBV19 to TRBJ1-4; D remains ambiguous. The CDR3 is 13 residues long. Trimming stripped 5 bases from V and 7 bases from J, with 11 bases between. The germline V gene has CDR1 LNHDA and CDR2 SQIVND (reference sequence). CDR3 sequence (DNA): TGTGCCAGTAGTCGGGGTGTGACTGAAAAACTGTTTTTT. This codes for CASSRGVTEKLFF.

V gene TRBV6-5 combines with J gene TRBJ2-7; D not certain. The CDR3 has 14 residues. Germline CDR1 MNHEY, CDR2 SVGAGI. The germline V and J ends were trimmed by 0 bases and 0 bases, with 6 bases remaining between them. CDR3 amino acids: CASSYSQASYEQYF. For the CDR3, the DNA is TGTGCCAGCAGTTACTCCCAAGCCTCCTACGAGCAGTACTTC.

The chain employs TRBV6-5 and TRBJ1-5; D gene unclear. Germline-derived CDR1 and CDR2 are MNHEY and SVGAGI. The CDR3 is 13 amino acids. Trimming pared 6 bases from V and 5 bases from J, leaving 11 bases between. The CDR3: CASRLQDDQPQHF. The CDR3 DNA reads TGTGCCAGCAGACTACAAGACGATCAGCCCCAGCATTTT.

This sequence joins TRBV18 and TRBJ2-7; D may be TRBD1 (7 bases). V was shortened by 3 bases and J by 5 bases, with 17 bases between the two germline ends. The CDR3 loop spans 15 amino acids. CDR1 KGHSH and CDR2 LQKENI come from the germline V gene. The CDR3, as DNA: TGTGCCAGCTCACCGACCAGGGGGGCCCCCCACGAGCAGTACTTC. Protein product: CASSPTRGAPHEQYF.

V is TRBV11-2 and J is TRBJ2-7; 8 bases are shared with TRBD2. The CDR3 length is 15 residues. V was clipped by 6 bases and J by 0 bases; unmatched bases: 7. CDR1 and CDR2 (germline): SGHAT, FQNNGV. CDR3 sequence (DNA): TGTGCCAGCAGTTATAGCGGGGCCCCCTCCTACGAGCAGTACTTC. It codes for CASSYSGAPSYEQYF.

This clone showed up just a few times. This chain links TRBV28 with TRBJ2-7; perhaps TRBD2 as D (6 bases). Trimming took off 3 bases at V and 0 bases at J, with 12 bases between the two ends. The CDR3 runs to 15 residues. Germline V gene data show CDR1 as MDHEN and CDR2 as SYDVKM. In DNA, the CDR3 is TGTGCCAGCAGTTTGGAGGGTCCTACCTCCTACGAGCAGTACTTC. Translation: CASSLEGPTSYEQYF.

This chain links TRBV18 with TRBJ2-1; a weak D match, TRBD2 (5 bases). The ends were cut back, 5 bases at V and 4 bases at J, with 33 bases in the middle. The CDR3 runs 21 residues. The germline V gene encodes CDR1 KGHSH and CDR2 LQKENI. CDR3 protein: CASSGSGDYPETGSTYNEQFF. As DNA, the CDR3 is TGTGCCAGCTCAGGGAGTGGAGATTATCCGGAAACGGGCTCTACTTACAATGAGCAGTTCTTC.

The J gene is TRBJ2-1, the V gene TRBV7-6; weak D call: TRBD2 (6 bases). This CDR3 has 16 residues. The V end lost 6 bases, the J end lost 1 base, and 16 bases lay between the germline ends. The V gene's germline CDR1 is SGHVS and CDR2 FNYEAQ. The CDR3 bases are TGTGCCAGCAGGCCCAGTTTTAGCGGTTCCTACAATGAGCAGTTCTTC. This codes for CASRPSFSGSYNEQFF.

J is TRBJ2-7 and V is TRBV5-1; 12 bases are a match to TRBD1. From germline, CDR1 is SGHRS and CDR2 YFSETQ. J gave up 5 bases and V 0 bases, and 3 bases lay outside the gene matches. CDR3 length: 15 amino acids. The CDR3 reads CASSLVGQGADEQYF. CDR3 coding DNA: TGCGCCAGCAGCTTGGTGGGACAGGGGGCGGACGAGCAGTACTTC.

The chain carries TRBV27 and TRBJ1-1; 7 bases are a match to TRBD1. CDR3 length: 15 residues. In germline, CDR1 is MNHEY, CDR2 SMNVEV (reference sequence). V gave up 5 bases and J gave up 0 bases; unmatched junction bases: 6. The DNA of the CDR3 is TGTGCCAGCAGTCTGTACAGGGGTATGAACACTGAAGCTTTCTTT. Residues: CASSLYRGMNTEAFF.